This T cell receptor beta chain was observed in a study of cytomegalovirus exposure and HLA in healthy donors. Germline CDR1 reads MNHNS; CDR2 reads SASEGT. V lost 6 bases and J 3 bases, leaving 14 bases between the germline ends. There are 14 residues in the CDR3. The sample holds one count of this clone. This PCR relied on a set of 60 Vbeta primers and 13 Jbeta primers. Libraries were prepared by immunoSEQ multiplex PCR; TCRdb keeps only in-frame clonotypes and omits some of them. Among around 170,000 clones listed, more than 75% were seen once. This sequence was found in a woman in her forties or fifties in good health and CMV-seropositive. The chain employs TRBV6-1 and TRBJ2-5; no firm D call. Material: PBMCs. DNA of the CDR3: TGTGCCAGCAGGGCACATACGCTCGAAGAGACCCAGTACTTC. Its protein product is CASRAHTLEETQYF.